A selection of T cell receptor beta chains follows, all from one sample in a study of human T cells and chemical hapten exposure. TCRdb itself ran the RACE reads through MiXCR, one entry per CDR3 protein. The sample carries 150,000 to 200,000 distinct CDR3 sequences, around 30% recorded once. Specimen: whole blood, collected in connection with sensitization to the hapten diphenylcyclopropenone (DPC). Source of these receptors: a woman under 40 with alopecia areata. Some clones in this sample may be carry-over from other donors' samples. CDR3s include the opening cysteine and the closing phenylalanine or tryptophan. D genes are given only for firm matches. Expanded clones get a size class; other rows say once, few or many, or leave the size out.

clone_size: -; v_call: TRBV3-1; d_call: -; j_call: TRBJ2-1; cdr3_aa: CASGFDRSSYNEQFF; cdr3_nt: TGTGCCAGCGGATTCGACAGAAGCTCCTACAATGAGCAGTTCTTC
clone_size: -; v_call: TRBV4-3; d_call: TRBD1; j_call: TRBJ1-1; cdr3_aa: CASSQAPQGPLNTEAFF; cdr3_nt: TGCGCCAGCAGCCAAGCTCCACAGGGGCCCCTGAACACTGAAGCTTTCTTT
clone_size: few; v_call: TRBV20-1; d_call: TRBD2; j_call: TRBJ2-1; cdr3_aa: CSARDSGTSYNEQFF; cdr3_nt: TGCAGTGCTAGAGATAGCGGGACCTCCTACAATGAGCAGTTCTTC
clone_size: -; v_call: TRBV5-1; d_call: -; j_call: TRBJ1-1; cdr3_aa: CASRDPNSDTEAFF; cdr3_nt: TGCGCCAGCAGAGATCCTAACAGCGACACTGAAGCTTTCTTT
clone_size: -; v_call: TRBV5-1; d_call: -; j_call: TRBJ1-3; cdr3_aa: CASSLGYGNTIYF; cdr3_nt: TGCGCCAGCAGCTTGGGGTACGGAAACACCATATATTTT
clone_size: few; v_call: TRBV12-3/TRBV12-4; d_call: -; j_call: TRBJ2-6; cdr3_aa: CASSLPTMISGANVLTF; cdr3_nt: TGTGCCAGCAGTTTACCGACCATGATCTCTGGGGCCAACGTCCTGACTTTC
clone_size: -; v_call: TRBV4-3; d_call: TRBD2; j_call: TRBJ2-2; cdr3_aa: CASSQGTLAGGEGELFF; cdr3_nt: TGCGCCAGCAGCCAAGGAACCCTAGCGGGGGGTGAAGGGGAGCTGTTTTTT
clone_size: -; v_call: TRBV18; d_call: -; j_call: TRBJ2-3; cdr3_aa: CASSPDRTAKGDTQYF; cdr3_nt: TGTGCCAGCTCACCAGATCGGACCGCCAAAGGGGATACGCAGTATTTT
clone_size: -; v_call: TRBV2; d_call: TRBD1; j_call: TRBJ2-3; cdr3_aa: CASSREDREYF; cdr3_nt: TGTGCCAGCAGTAGAGAGGACAGGGAGTATTTT
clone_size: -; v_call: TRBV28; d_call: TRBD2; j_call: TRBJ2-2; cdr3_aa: CASSLGALAGWTGELFF; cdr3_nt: TGTGCCAGCAGCCTAGGGGCGCTAGCGGGGTGGACCGGGGAGCTGTTTTTT
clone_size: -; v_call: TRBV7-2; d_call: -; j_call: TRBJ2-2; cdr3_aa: CASSLVAVGTGELFF; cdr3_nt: TGTGCCAGCAGCTTAGTGGCAGTTGGGACCGGGGAGCTGTTTTTT
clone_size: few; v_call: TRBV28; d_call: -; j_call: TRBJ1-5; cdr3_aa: CATFYQGPRGQPQHF; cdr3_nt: TGTGCCACCTTTTATCAGGGGCCCCGGGGTCAGCCCCAGCATTTT
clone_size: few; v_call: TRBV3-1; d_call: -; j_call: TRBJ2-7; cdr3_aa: CASSQDLQGISYEQYF; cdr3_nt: TGTGCCAGCAGCCAAGATCTTCAGGGAATCTCCTACGAGCAGTACTTC
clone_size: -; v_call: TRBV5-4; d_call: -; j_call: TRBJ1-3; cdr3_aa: CASSFQAGGAFGNTIYF; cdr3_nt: TGTGCCAGCAGCTTCCAAGCGGGGGGCGCTTTTGGAAACACCATATATTTT
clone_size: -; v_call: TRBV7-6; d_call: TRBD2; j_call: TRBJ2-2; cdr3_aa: CASSAWTSGTNTGELFF; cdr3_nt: TGTGCCAGCAGCGCCTGGACTAGCGGGACGAACACCGGGGAGCTGTTTTTT
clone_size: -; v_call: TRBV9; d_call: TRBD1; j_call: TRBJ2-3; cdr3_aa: CASRGTGESTDTQYF; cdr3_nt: TGTGCCAGCAGAGGGACAGGGGAAAGCACAGATACGCAGTATTTT
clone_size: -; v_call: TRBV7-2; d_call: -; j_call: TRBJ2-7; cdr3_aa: CASSLGSNEQYF; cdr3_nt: TGTGCCAGCAGCTTAGGGAGTAACGAGCAGTACTTC
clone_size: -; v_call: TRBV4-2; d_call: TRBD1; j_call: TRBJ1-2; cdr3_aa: CASSQETTGGLGYTF; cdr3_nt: TGTGCCAGCAGCCAAGAAACGACAGGGGGCCTTGGCTACACCTTC
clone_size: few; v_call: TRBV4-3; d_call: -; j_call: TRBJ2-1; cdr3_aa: CASSQEGSFGGLDDNEQFF; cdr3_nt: TGCGCCAGCAGCCAAGAAGGGAGTTTTGGGGGCCTGGACGACAATGAGCAGTTCTTC
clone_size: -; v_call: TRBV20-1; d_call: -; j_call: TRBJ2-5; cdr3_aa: CSATPGLGTAQETQYF; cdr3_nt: TGCAGTGCTACCCCTGGTCTAGGGACGGCCCAAGAGACCCAGTACTTC
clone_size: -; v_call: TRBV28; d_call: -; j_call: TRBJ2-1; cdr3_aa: CASSLTEYNEQFF; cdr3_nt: TGTGCCAGCAGTTTGACAGAGTACAATGAGCAGTTCTTC
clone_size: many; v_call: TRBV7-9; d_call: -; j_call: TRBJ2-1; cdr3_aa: CASSPTNEQFF; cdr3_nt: TGTGCCAGCAGCCCGACCAATGAGCAGTTCTTC
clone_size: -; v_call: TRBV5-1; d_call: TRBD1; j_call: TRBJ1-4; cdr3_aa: CASTIQGQKNEKLFF; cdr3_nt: TGCGCCAGCACCATCCAGGGACAGAAAAATGAAAAACTGTTTTTT
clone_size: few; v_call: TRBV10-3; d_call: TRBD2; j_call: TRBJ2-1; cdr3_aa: CAIMSSGLSNEQFF; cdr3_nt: TGTGCCATCATGAGTAGCGGGTTAAGCAATGAGCAGTTCTTC
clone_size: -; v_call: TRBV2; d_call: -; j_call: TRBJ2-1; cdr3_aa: CASRPRASASYNEQFF; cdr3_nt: TGTGCCAGCAGACCCCGAGCTAGCGCCTCCTACAATGAGCAGTTCTTC
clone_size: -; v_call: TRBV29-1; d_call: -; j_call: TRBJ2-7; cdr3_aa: CSVGNMLREQYF; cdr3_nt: TGCAGCGTTGGGAACATGCTACGGGAGCAGTACTTC
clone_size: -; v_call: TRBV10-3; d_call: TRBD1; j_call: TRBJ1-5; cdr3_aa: CAIRGQGIDQPQHF; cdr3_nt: TGTGCCATCAGGGGACAGGGGATCGATCAGCCCCAGCATTTT
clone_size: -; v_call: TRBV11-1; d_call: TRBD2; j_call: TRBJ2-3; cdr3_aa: CASSLTTSGSTDTQYF; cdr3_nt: TGTGCCAGCAGCTTGACGACTAGCGGGAGTACAGATACGCAGTATTTT
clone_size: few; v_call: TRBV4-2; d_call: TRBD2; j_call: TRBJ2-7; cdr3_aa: CASSQDWGGYEQYF; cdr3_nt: TGTGCCAGCAGCCAAGATTGGGGGGGTTACGAGCAGTACTTC
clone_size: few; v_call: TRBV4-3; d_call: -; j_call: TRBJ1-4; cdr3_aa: CASSQDLRNSNEKLFF; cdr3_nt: TGCGCCAGCAGCCAAGATTTGCGCAACTCCAATGAAAAACTGTTTTTT
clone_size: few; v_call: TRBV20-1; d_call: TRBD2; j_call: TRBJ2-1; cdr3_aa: CSVAGGPDEQFF; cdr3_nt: TGCAGTGTAGCGGGAGGGCCGGATGAGCAGTTCTTC
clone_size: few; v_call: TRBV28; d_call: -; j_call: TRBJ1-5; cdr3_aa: CASDGGFGQPQHF; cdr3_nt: TGTGCCAGCGATGGGGGCTTCGGGCAGCCCCAGCATTTT
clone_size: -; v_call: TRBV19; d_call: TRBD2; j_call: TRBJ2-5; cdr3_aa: CASKPGLVGQETQYF; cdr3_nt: TGTGCCAGTAAGCCTGGACTAGTGGGGCAAGAGACCCAGTACTTC
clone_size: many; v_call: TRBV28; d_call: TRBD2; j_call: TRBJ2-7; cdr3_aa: CASSKGLAGFYEQYF; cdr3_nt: TGTGCCAGCAGTAAAGGACTAGCGGGATTCTACGAGCAGTACTTC
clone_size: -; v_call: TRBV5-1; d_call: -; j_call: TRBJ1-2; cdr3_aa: CASSSGDGRFLTF; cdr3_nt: TGCGCCAGCAGTTCAGGGGACGGTCGGTTCCTCACCTTC
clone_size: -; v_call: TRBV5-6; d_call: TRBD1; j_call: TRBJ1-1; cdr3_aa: CASSLSGGRNTEAFF; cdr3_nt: TGTGCCAGCAGCTTGTCAGGGGGTCGAAACACTGAAGCTTTCTTT
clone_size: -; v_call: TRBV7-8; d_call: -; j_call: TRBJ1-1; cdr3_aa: CASSGQIGNTEAFF; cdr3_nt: TGTGCCAGCAGCGGACAGATCGGGAACACTGAAGCTTTCTTT
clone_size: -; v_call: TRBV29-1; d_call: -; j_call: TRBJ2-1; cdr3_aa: CSPRGEPYNEQFF; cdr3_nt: TGCAGCCCCAGGGGGGAGCCTTACAATGAGCAGTTCTTC
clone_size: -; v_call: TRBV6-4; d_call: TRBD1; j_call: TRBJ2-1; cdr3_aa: CASSEGQGAINEQFF; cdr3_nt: TGTGCCAGCAGTGAAGGACAGGGGGCTATAAATGAGCAGTTCTTC
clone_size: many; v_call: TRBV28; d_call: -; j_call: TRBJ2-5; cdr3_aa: CASSLSLRASEETQYF; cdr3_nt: TGTGCCAGCAGTTTAAGCCTCCGGGCGTCGGAGGAGACCCAGTACTTC
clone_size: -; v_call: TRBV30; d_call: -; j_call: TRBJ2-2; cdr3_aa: CAWSEMAGELFF; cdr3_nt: TGTGCCTGGAGTGAGATGGCCGGGGAGCTGTTTTTT
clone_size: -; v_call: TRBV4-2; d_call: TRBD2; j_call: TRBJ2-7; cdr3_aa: CASSQDASGTLYEQYF; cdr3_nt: TGTGCCAGCAGCCAAGATGCTAGCGGGACTCTCTACGAGCAGTACTTC
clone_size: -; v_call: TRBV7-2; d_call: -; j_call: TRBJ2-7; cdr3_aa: CASSSHLARRREQYF; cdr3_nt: TGTGCCAGCAGCTCCCACTTGGCCCGTCGAAGGGAGCAGTACTTC
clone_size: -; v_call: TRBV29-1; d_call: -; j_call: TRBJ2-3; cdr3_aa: CSVIGVRNTDTQYF; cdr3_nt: TGCAGCGTAATTGGGGTACGCAACACAGATACGCAGTATTTT
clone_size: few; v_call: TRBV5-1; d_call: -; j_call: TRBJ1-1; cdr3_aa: CASSLDVNTEAFF; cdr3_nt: TGCGCCAGCAGCTTGGATGTGAACACTGAAGCTTTCTTT